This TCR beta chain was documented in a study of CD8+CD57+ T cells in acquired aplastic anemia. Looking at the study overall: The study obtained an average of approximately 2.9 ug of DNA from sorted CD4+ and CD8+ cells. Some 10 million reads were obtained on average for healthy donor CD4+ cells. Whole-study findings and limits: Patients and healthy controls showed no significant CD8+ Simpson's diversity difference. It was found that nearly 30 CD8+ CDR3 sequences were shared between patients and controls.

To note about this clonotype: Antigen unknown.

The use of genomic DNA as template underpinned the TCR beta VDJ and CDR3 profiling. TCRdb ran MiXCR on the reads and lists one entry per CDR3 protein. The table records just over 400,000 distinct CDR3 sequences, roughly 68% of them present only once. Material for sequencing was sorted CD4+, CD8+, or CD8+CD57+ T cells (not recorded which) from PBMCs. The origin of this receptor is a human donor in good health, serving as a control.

This CDR3 reads CASSEQTGSSTDTQYF. CDR3 in DNA: TGTGCCAGCAGTGAACAAACGGGGAGTAGCACAGATACGCAGTACTTC. The V and J genes are TRBV9 and TRBJ2-5; maybe TRBD2 (5 bases). The CDR3 has 16 residues. The V and J ends lost 5 bases and 11 bases respectively, with 28 bases between them. Germline-derived CDR1 and CDR2 are SGDLS and YYNGEE.